The next 22 T cell receptor beta chains were all read from a single sample in a study of blood T cell repertoires in COVID-19. Produced via immunoSEQ multiplex PCR; TCRdb's table is partial and in-frame only. The sample holds fewer than 250,000 clones, 88% seen once. The sequencing sample was made of peripheral blood. The receptors were sampled from a woman aged 55-70 years with acute or convalescent COVID-19.

The table lists this clone with a count of one. The V and J genes are TRBV6-1 and TRBJ1-2; D perhaps matches TRBD1 (5 bases). Germline assignment: CDR1 MNHNS and CDR2 SASEGT. Trimming cost V 1 base and J 3 bases, with 12 bases left between them. The CDR3 spans 15 residues. CDR3 protein: CASSEVLGRDYGYTF. DNA of the CDR3: TGTGCCAGCAGTGAAGTTTTGGGGCGCGACTATGGCTACACCTTC.

The rearrangement uses TRBV28 and TRBJ1-6, with D possibly TRBD1 on 5 matching bases. CDR1 and CDR2 (germline): MDHEN, SYDVKM. V was trimmed by 7 bases and J by 8 bases, leaving 15 bases between them. The CDR3 length is 14 residues. The CDR3 protein is CASTGTKRHSPLHF. The CDR3, as DNA: TGTGCCAGCACAGGGACTAAAAGGCATTCACCCCTCCACTTT.

The chain recombines TRBV7-6 with TRBJ2-2, with D perhaps matching TRBD1 (7 bases). This CDR3 is 13 amino acids long. The germline CDR1 and CDR2 sequences are SGHVS and FNYEAQ. Trimming took off 4 bases at V and 6 bases at J, with 9 bases between the two ends. The CDR3 here is CASSSGGSGELFF. CDR3 bases: TGTGCCAGCAGCTCAGGGGGGTCCGGGGAGCTGTTTTTT.

The chain combines TRBV19 with TRBJ1-2; no definite D call. The CDR3 loop spans 13 amino acids. Germline values: CDR1 LNHDA, CDR2 SQIVND (reference sequence). V gave up 7 bases and J gave up 7 bases, with 16 bases separating them. Here the CDR3 DNA reads TGTGCCAGTACTAGTGTCCCACGGGGTGGCTACACCTTC. Its protein is CASTSVPRGGYTF.

This chain joins TRBV19 and TRBJ1-6; TRBD1 aligns across 8 bases. Germline CDR1 is LNHDA and CDR2 is SQIVND (reference sequence). This CDR3 is built from 16 residues. The trim removed 5 bases at V and 7 bases at J, leaving 10 bases unmatched. The CDR3 region is CASSLPPRGPNSPLHF. CDR3 nucleotides: TGTGCCAGTAGTCTCCCCCCCAGGGGGCCGAATTCACCCCTCCACTTT.

This chain connects TRBV2 to TRBJ2-3, with TRBD2 identical over 8 bases. The V and J ends lost 3 bases and 4 bases, in that order; junction bases with no gene match: 21. This CDR3 contains 20 residues. Germline CDR1 and CDR2: SNHLY and FYNNEI. CDR3 region: CASSDPRDPGLGRGADTQYF. The CDR3 DNA sequence: TGTGCCAGCAGTGACCCTCGGGACCCGGGACTAGGGAGGGGGGCAGATACGCAGTATTTT. Supplemented by reference TRBV2 and TRBJ2-3, the full variable domain reads EPEVTQTPSHQVTQMGQEVILRCVPISNHLYFYWYRQILGQKVEFLVSFYNNEISEKSEIFDDQFSVERPDGSNFTLKIRSTKLEDSAMYFCASSDPRDPGLGRGADTQYFGPGTRLTVL.

This rearrangement joins TRBV2 to TRBJ1-2; 9 positions match TRBD1. With V trimmed by 7 bases and J by 4 bases, 4 bases remained unmatched. This CDR3 has 13 residues. Per the germline V gene, CDR1 is SNHLY and CDR2 is FYNNEI. The CDR3 protein is CASNPTGGYGYTF. The CDR3 nucleotides are TGTGCCAGCAACCCGACAGGGGGCTATGGCTACACCTTC. Full variable domain (remainder filled in from reference TRBV2 and TRBJ1-2): EPEVTQTPSHQVTQMGQEVILRCVPISNHLYFYWYRQILGQKVEFLVSFYNNEISEKSEIFDDQFSVERPDGSNFTLKIRSTKLEDSAMYFCASNPTGGYGYTFGSGTRLTVV.

J is TRBJ1-2 and V is TRBV27; D is perhaps TRBD1 (6 bases). V gave up 4 bases and J gave up 7 bases, with 16 bases separating them. Germline CDR1 MNHEY, CDR2 SMNVEV (reference sequence). This CDR3 spans 14 amino acids. CDR3 region: CASSSPAGAGGYTF. The CDR3 DNA follows: TGTGCCAGCAGTTCCCCTGCAGGGGCGGGTGGCTACACCTTC.

The chain combines TRBV6-5 with TRBJ2-1; no clear D gene. This CDR3 has 12 residues. Germline V gives CDR1 MNHEY, CDR2 SVGAGI. Trimming left V 2 bases short and J 7 bases short, with 6 bases between. CDR3 coding DNA: TGTGCCAGCAGTTACGGCAGAAATGAGCAGTTCTTC. Translating it yields CASSYGRNEQFF.

V is TRBV18 and J is TRBJ2-6, with 11 bases lining up with TRBD1. The CDR3 totals 18 residues. The V gene's germline CDR1 is KGHSH and CDR2 LQKENI. V shed 2 bases and J 2 bases; nucleotides not matched to a gene: 5. CDR3 sequence: CASSPIPGQGAGANVLTF. The CDR3 coding sequence is TGTGCCAGCTCACCAATTCCGGGACAGGGGGCTGGGGCCAACGTCCTGACTTTC. The full variable domain, completed using reference TRBV18 and TRBJ2-6, is NAGVMQNPRHLVRRRGQEARLRCSPMKGHSHVYWYRQLPEEGLKFMVYLQKENIIDESGMPKERFSAEFPKEGPSILRIQQVVRGDSAAYFCASSPIPGQGAGANVLTFGAGSRLTVL.

The CDR3 nucleotides are TGTGCCAGCAGCCAAGACTCAACAGTTAATCAGCCCCAGCATTTT. Amino acids: CASSQDSTVNQPQHF. This chain connects TRBV3-1 (or the pseudogene TRBV3-2) to TRBJ1-5; D not certain. The CDR3 covers 15 residues. Trimming shortened V by 0 bases and J by 4 bases, and 10 bases separated the two germline ends. Germline V CDR1 and CDR2: LGHDT, YNNKEL (reference sequence).

The V gene is TRBV7-6, the J gene TRBJ1-5, with 9 bases that match TRBD1. Per germline, CDR1 SGHVS and CDR2 FNYEAQ. Trimming at V came to 0 bases and at J to 0 bases, leaving 6 bases not matched to a gene. The CDR3 length is 18 residues. The CDR3 region is CASSLAGQGSYSNQPQHF. CDR3 coding DNA: TGTGCCAGCAGCTTAGCGGGACAGGGAAGTTATAGCAATCAGCCCCAGCATTTT. Looking up the rest from reference TRBV7-6 and TRBJ1-5 gives the full variable domain: GAGVSQSPRYKVTKRGQDVALRCDPISGHVSLYWYRQALGQGPEFLTYFNYEAQQDKSGLPNDRFSAERPEGSISTLTIQRTEQRDSAMYRCASSLAGQGSYSNQPQHFGDGTRLSIL.

The chain uses TRBV3-1 (or the pseudogene TRBV3-2) and TRBJ2-5; 10 bases line up with TRBD2. The CDR3 has 16 amino acids. In germline, CDR1 is LGHDT, CDR2 YNNKEL (reference sequence). V shed 1 base, J shed 5 bases, and the junction held 7 bases outside the gene matches. The CDR3 loop is CASSQVPSGGRETQYF. The CDR3 DNA is TGTGCCAGCAGCCAAGTTCCTAGCGGGGGTAGGGAGACCCAGTACTTC.

The gene calls are TRBV27 and TRBJ2-5; 8 bases fit TRBD1. The ends lost 1 base at V and 5 bases at J; junction bases unmatched: 6. The CDR3 runs 15 residues. The V gene's germline CDR1 is MNHEY and CDR2 SMNVEV (reference sequence). As DNA, the CDR3 is TGTGCCAGCAGTTTATATCGGACAGGGATGGAGACCCAGTACTTC. Amino acid sequence: CASSLYRTGMETQYF.

The rearrangement links TRBV19 to TRBJ1-1; no definite D call. With 3 bases removed from V and 1 base from J, the gap between germline ends came to 9 bases. Germline CDR1 LNHDA, CDR2 SQIVND (reference sequence). The CDR3 is 14 amino acids. The CDR3 region is CASSISTRNTEAFF. DNA of the CDR3: TGTGCCAGTAGTATCAGTACACGGAACACTGAAGCTTTCTTT.

The chain couples TRBV5-1 to TRBJ2-2; 13 bases are a match to TRBD2. Trimming at V came to 3 bases and at J to 1 base, leaving 6 bases not matched to a gene. This CDR3 spans 18 amino acids. The germline V gene has CDR1 SGHRS and CDR2 YFSETQ. The CDR3 region is CASSYTSGRARNTGELFF. The CDR3 DNA follows: TGCGCCAGCAGCTATACTAGCGGGAGGGCCAGGAACACCGGGGAGCTGTTTTTT.

V usage is TRBV12-3 or TRBV12-4 and J usage is TRBJ2-7; 7 nucleotides align to TRBD2. The ends lost 6 bases at V and 6 bases at J; junction bases unmatched: 5. The CDR3 runs to 12 residues. The chain's CDR3 is CASSLRGVEQYF. The CDR3, as DNA: TGTGCCAGCAGCCTCCGGGGGGTCGAGCAGTACTTC.

The chain recombines TRBV7-9 with TRBJ2-3, with no clear D. The CDR3 is 13 amino acids. Trimming pared 5 bases from V and 3 bases from J, leaving 9 bases between. CDR1 and CDR2 from the germline V gene are SEHNR and FQNEAQ (reference sequence). The CDR3 spells CASSLHRTDTQYF. In nucleotides, the CDR3 is TGTGCCAGCAGCCTCCATAGAACAGATACGCAGTATTTT.

This clone was detected only a few times. V gene TRBV28 combines with J gene TRBJ1-6; possibly TRBD1 for D (6 bases). Trimming pared 6 bases from V and 10 bases from J, leaving 19 bases between. CDR1 and CDR2 (germline): MDHEN, SYDVKM. The CDR3 length is 15 residues. The CDR3 nucleotides read TGTGCCAGCAGGGTTCGACAGGTTCACTTGTCACCCCTCCACTTT. Translating gives CASRVRQVHLSPLHF.

This clone has a count of ten or more. Within the sample, other DNA sequences also encode this same CDR3. The J gene is TRBJ2-5, the V gene TRBV9, with TRBD2 as a possible D gene (5 bases). From germline, CDR1 is SGDLS and CDR2 YYNGEE. The CDR3 spans 13 residues. The V end was cut by 0 bases, the J end by 5 bases, with 8 bases between. CDR3 sequence reads: CASSVARGETQYF. The DNA for the CDR3 is TGTGCCAGCAGCGTAGCCCGCGGGGAGACCCAGTACTTC.

This chain joins TRBV11-3 and TRBJ2-1; 8 bases are a match to TRBD1. V trimming: 5 bases; J trimming: 12 bases; junction bases outside the gene matches: 9. The CDR3 has 13 residues. Germline V CDR1 and CDR2: SGHNT, YENEEA. In DNA, the CDR3 is TGTGCCAGCAGCCTCCAAACAGGGGGTACGCAGTTCTTC. As protein: CASSLQTGGTQFF.

The gene calls are TRBV28 and TRBJ2-4; 7 bases line up with TRBD1. V shed 6 bases, J shed 2 bases, and the junction held 7 bases outside the gene matches. CDR3 size: 15 residues. Germline V gene lookup returns CDR1 MDHEN and CDR2 SYDVKM. As DNA, the CDR3 is TGTGCCAGCAGGCCCGGACAGGCGCCCAAAAACATTCAGTACTTC. This encodes CASRPGQAPKNIQYF.